One TCR beta chain is described in this entry. Its antigen specificity is not known. The data were obtained in a study of T cells expressing NK-cell markers (dated by TCRdb to about 2020). With respect to the entire study: TCR beta-chain repertoires were profiled in sorted CD3+CD56+NKG2C+, CD3+CD56+NKG2C- and CD3+CD56-NKG2C+ T-cell subsets from eight donors. The libraries were sequenced on Illumina HiSeq 2000/2500, MiSeq or NextSeq, producing 2 x 150 bp reads. Of the eight sequenced donors, seven were found to be HCMV-seropositive and one was found to be HCMV-seronegative. The eight sequenced donors were randomly selected healthy volunteers, three men and five women. Overall study outcomes, separate from this receptor: In more than five donors, the dominant CD3+CD56+NKG2C+ clonotypes were found to rank among the top 10 CD8+ clonotypes and to make up 1.0-7.0% of CD8+ T cells. Those dominant clonotypes were again the most abundant among CD3+CD56-NKG2C+ cells in a handful of donors, at about 28.3-60.1%. Whether the expanded NKG2C-expressing T cell clones were specific for HCMV antigens was left unclear.

To determine HCMV serostatus, a commercial ELISA kit was used to detect HCMV-specific IgG in serum. Peripheral blood mononuclear cells were isolated from blood by Ficoll density gradient centrifugation. These reads were obtained on an Illumina HiSeq 2000. 5'RACE template switching, by which a universal primer site and unique molecular identifiers were added, was used to make TCR beta cDNA libraries. cDNA synthesis was primed from the TCR beta constant segment and was followed by two successive PCR amplification steps. In the authors' own workflow: MIGEC was used to demultiplex reads and group reads by UMI, and MiTCR was used to assemble and quantify clonotypes. To remove erroneous sequences, TCR cDNA sequences were retained only when supported by two or more reads. Downstream repertoire analysis used the tcR package, and clonotypes were matched across fractions by CDR3 nucleotide sequence plus V segment. VDJmatch was used to annotate antigen specificity against VDJdb, with one amino acid substitution allowed in CDR3. TCRdb reprocessed the reads and assigns one entry to each CDR3 protein sequence, leaving out DNA. TCRdb, not the original authors, processed these V and J calls. This sample's clone table shows about 380,000 distinct CDR3 sequences. The biggest ten clones account for around 4.9% of the sample.

Sequenced: blood T cells: a sorted CD56 or NKG2C T cell subset, CD4+ or CD8+ T cells, or bulk PBMC T cells (not recorded which). The receptor's source is a man aged 18-70 years in good health.

The CDR3 corresponds to CASSPDRGIKLFF. The chain is assembled from TRBV11-2 and TRBJ1-4; the TRBD1 assignment by TCRdb is unverifiable without DNA. The CDR3 runs 13 residues from the cysteine to the phenylalanine. No DNA is listed. CDR1 and CDR2 are drawn from the germline V gene: SGHAT, FQNNGV.